The present TCR beta chain was sequenced within a study of vaccination and CD4 T cells after COVID-19. The V end lost 5 bases, the J end lost 4 bases, and 15 bases lay between the germline ends. This CDR3 comprises 15 residues. In germline, CDR1 is SEHNR, CDR2 FQNEAQ (reference sequence). Treatment defined: approximately 9-day PBMC culture with coronavirus spike peptide pools or control peptides (ViraFEST assay). CD4+ T-cell collection from the unexposed donor predated the COVID-19 pandemic (2011-2018). The Oncomine TCR Beta short-read assay sequenced DNA from cultured CD4+ T cells. TCRdb re-analysed the PCR reads in MiXCR, keeping a single row per CDR3 protein. The table records about 6,600 distinct CDR3 sequences, around half of them present only once. Concerning this clonotype: Its target is not known.

The source is a human donor in good health. The rearrangement uses TRBV7-9 and TRBJ1-3; D uncertain. Sequencing was done on a sample of CD4+ T cells from blood, cultured in vitro. The CDR3 sequence is CASSPKIRAGNTIYF. The CDR3 DNA is TGTGCCAGCAGCCCGAAGATCCGAGCCGGAAACACCATATATTTT.